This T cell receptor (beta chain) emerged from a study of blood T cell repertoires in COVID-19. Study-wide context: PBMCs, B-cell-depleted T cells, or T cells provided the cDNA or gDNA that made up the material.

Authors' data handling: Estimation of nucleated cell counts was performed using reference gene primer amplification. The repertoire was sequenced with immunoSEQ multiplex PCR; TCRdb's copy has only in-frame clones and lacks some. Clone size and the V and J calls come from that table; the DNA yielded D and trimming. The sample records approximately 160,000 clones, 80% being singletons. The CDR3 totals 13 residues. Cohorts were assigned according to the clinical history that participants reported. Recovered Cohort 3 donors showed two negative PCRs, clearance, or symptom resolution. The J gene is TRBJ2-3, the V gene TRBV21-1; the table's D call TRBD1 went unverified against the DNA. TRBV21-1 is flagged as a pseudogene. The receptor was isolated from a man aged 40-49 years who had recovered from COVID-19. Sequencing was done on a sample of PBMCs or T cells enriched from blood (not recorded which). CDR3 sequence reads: CASSKASTDTQYF. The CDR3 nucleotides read TGTGCCAGCAGCAAGGCTAGCACAGATACGCAGTATTTT.